This TCR beta chain is from a study of blood T cells in healthy people across ages. The authors ran a second PCR of about 7 to 11 cycles using a sample-barcoded 5' primer and a J-beta primer mix. TCRdb re-called the 5' RACE reads through MiXCR, storing one row per CDR3 protein. Of hundreds of thousands of distinct CDR3 sequences detected, about 21% appear once; the ten largest clones hold under 4%. Germline CDR1 and CDR2: LNHNV and YYDKDF (reference sequence). The V end lost 7 bases, the J end lost 1 base, and 10 bases lay between the germline ends. The CDR3 covers 13 residues. Sequenced input: blood. V and J are TRBV15 and TRBJ1-1; no firm D call. This receptor was identified in a man aged 65 to 85 in good health. The CDR3 loop is CATKAAANTEAFF. The CDR3 bases are TGTGCCACCAAGGCAGCGGCGAACACTGAAGCTTTCTTT.